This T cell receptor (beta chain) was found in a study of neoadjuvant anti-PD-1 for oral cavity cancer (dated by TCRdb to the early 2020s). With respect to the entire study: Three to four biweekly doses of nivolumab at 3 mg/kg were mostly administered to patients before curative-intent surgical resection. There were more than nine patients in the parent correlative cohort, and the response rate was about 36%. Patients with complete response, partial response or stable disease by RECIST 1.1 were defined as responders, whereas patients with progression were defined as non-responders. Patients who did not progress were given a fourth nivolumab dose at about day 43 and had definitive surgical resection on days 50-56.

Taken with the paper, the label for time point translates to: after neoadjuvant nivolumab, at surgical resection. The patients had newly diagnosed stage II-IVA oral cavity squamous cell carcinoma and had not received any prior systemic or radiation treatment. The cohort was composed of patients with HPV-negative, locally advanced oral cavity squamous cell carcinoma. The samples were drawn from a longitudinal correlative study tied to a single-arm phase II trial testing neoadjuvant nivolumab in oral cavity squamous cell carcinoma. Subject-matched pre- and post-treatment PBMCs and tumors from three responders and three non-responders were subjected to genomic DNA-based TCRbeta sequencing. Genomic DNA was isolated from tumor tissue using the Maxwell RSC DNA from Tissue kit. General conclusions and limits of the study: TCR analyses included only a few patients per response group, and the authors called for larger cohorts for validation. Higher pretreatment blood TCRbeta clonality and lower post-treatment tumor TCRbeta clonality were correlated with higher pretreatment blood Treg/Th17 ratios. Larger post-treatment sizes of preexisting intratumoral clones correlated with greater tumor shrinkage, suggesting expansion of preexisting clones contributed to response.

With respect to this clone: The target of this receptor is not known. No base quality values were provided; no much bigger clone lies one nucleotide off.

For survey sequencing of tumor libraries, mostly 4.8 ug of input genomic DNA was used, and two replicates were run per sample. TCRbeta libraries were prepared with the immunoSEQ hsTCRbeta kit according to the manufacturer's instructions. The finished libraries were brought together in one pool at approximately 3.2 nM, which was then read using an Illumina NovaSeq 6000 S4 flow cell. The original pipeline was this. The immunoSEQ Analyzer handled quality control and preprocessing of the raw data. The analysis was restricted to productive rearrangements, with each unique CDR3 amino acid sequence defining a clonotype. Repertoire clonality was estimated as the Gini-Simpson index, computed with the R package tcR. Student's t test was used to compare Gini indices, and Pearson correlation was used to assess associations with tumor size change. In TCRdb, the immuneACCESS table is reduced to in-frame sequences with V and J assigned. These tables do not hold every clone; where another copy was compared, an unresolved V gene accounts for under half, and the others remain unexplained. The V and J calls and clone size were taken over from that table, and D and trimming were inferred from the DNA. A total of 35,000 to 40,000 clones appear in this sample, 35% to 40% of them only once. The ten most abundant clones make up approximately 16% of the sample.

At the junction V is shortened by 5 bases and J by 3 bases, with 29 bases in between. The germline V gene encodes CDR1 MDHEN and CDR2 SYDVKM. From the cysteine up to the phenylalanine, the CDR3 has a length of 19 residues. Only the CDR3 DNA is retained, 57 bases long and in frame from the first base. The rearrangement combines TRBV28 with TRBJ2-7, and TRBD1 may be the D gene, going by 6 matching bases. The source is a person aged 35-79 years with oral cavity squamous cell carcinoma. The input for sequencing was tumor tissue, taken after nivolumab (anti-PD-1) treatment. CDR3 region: CASSPFGWTVGYGGYEQYF. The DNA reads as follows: TGTGCCAGCAGTCCTTTCGGTTGGACAGTAGGGTACGGTGGCTACGAGCAGTACTTC.